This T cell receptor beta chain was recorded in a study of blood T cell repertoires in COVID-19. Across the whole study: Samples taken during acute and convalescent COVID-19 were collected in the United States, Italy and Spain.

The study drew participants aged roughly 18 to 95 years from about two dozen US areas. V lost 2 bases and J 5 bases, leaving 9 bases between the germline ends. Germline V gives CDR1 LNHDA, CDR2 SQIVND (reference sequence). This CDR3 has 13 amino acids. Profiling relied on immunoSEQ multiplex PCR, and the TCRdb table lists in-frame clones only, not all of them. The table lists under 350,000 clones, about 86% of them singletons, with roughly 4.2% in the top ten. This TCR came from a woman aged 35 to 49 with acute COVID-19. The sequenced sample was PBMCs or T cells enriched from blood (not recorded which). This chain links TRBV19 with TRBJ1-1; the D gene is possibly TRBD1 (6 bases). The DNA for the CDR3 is TGTGCCAGTAGTATACGGCAGGGGACTGAAGCTTTCTTT. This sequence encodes CASSIRQGTEAFF.